One sample yielded the 28 T cell receptor beta chains listed below, sequenced in a study of cytomegalovirus exposure and HLA in healthy donors. 13 Jbeta primers and 60 Vbeta primers were used for the PCR. Repertoires were generated with immunoSEQ multiplex PCR, while TCRdb's copy carries only in-frame clones and drops some. Of more than 90,000 clones listed, roughly three quarters are singletons. The sample consisted of PBMCs. The receptors come from a man aged 35-49 years in good health and CMV-seronegative.

The V call is TRBV5-6, the J call TRBJ2-7, with D tentatively TRBD1 (6 bases). Germline V gene sequence: CDR1 SGHDT, CDR2 YYEEEE. V shed 2 bases and J shed 4 bases, with 13 bases lying between them. The CDR3 is made up of 14 amino acids. The CDR3 spells CASSFLQGFYEQYV. CDR3 in DNA: TGTGCCAGCAGCTTTTTACAGGGTTTTTACGAGCAGTACGTC.

This clone was recorded a few times. One end of the junction fails to match germline, which may point to a read error. The chain is built from TRBV7-9 and TRBJ1-5, with TRBD1 matching 9 bases. CDR3 size: 14 residues. Germline assignment: CDR1 SEHNR and CDR2 FQNEAQ (reference sequence). As DNA, the CDR3 is TGTTCCAGCACCACAGGGGGCTCAGCTCAGCCCCAGCATTTT. Its translation is CSSTTGGSAQPQHF.

V is TRBV7-8 and J is TRBJ1-1; 8 nucleotides align to TRBD1. Germline CDR1 SGHVS, CDR2 FQNEAQ. The CDR3 is 13 residues long. With 5 bases clipped from V and 6 bases from J, the junction kept 5 bases outside the gene matches. This chain's CDR3 is CASSMDRVSEAFF. CDR3 bases: TGTGCCAGCAGCATGGACAGGGTTTCTGAAGCTTTCTTT.

A word on this clone: The junction shows a germline mismatch at one end, possibly a read error. The chain couples TRBV11-3 to TRBJ1-1, with D maybe TRBD1 (6 bases). Germline CDR1 SGHNT, CDR2 YENEEA. The CDR3 runs 13 residues. The CDR3 sequence: CASSFYRDTKAFF. CDR3 bases: TGTGCCAGCAGCTTTTACAGGGACACTAAAGCTTTCTTT.

This clone came up once. The chain couples TRBV6-1 to TRBJ1-5; D possibly corresponds to TRBD1 (5 bases). Germline V gene data show CDR1 as MNHNS and CDR2 as SASEGT. The V and J ends lost 4 bases and 3 bases respectively, with 13 bases between them. The CDR3 consists of 15 residues. CDR3 in DNA: TGTGCCAGCAGTGCCGCCACACAGGCCAATCAGCCCCAGCATTTT. Protein product: CASSAATQANQPQHF.

This sequence joins TRBV7-8 and TRBJ2-2, with D hard to call. The CDR3 covers 14 residues. Trimming left V 2 bases short and J 7 bases short, with 11 bases between. Per germline, CDR1 SGHVS and CDR2 FQNEAQ. The CDR3 region has the DNA TGTGCCAGCAGCTTATTAGAAGTGGTCGGGGAGCTGTTTTTT. This sequence encodes CASSLLEVVGELFF.

The rearrangement uses TRBV6-6 and TRBJ1-2; no firm D call. The CDR3 is made up of 14 amino acids. Trimming left V 5 bases short and J 0 bases short, with 10 bases between. Germline V gene lookup returns CDR1 MNHNY and CDR2 SVGAGI (reference sequence). The CDR3 here is CASSPDGTNYGYTF. As DNA, the CDR3 is TGTGCCAGCAGTCCGGACGGGACTAACTATGGCTACACCTTC.

The chain employs TRBV5-1 and TRBJ1-6; no firm D call. The germline gives CDR1 SGHRS, CDR2 YFSETQ. Trimming cost V 0 bases and J 4 bases, with 8 bases left between them. This CDR3 region has 15 residues. The CDR3 DNA reads TGCGCCAGCAGCTTGGGTCCGTCTTATAATTCACCCCTCCACTTT. Translation: CASSLGPSYNSPLHF.

The J gene is TRBJ2-2, the V gene TRBV9; TRBD2 agrees at 7 bases. Trimming at V came to 0 bases and at J to 4 bases, leaving 9 bases not matched to a gene. This CDR3 is built from 17 residues. Per germline, CDR1 SGDLS and CDR2 YYNGEE. The CDR3 nucleotides are TGTGCCAGCAGCGTAGAGGCTAGCGGTCTCCGCACCGGGGAGCTGTTTTTT. Protein: CASSVEASGLRTGELFF.

This clone showed up just once. CDR3 loop: CASSLDFSRAGELFF. CDR3 coding DNA: TGTGCCAGCAGCTTAGATTTTTCGCGGGCCGGGGAGCTGTTTTTT. The V and J genes are TRBV11-3 and TRBJ2-2; possibly TRBD2 for D (5 bases). The germline V and J ends were trimmed by 0 bases and 6 bases, with 11 bases remaining between them. The CDR3 is made up of 15 amino acids. Germline values: CDR1 SGHNT, CDR2 YENEEA. The entire variable domain, with the rest obtained from reference TRBV11-3 and TRBJ2-2, is as follows: EAGVVQSPRYKIIEKKQPVAFWCNPISGHNTLYWYLQNLGQGPELLIRYENEEAVDDSQLPKDRFSAERLKGVDSTLKIQPAELGDSAVYLCASSLDFSRAGELFFGEGSRLTVL.

The chain combines TRBV2 with TRBJ1-5; D not certain. Germline assignment: CDR1 SNHLY and CDR2 FYNNEI. Deletions cut 0 bases from V and 6 bases from J, with 9 bases between. The CDR3 length is 14 residues. The CDR3 reads CASSEALRSQPQHF. DNA for the CDR3: TGTGCCAGCAGTGAAGCGCTTCGTAGTCAGCCCCAGCATTTT. The variable domain in full, with the rest retrieved from reference TRBV2 and TRBJ1-5, is EPEVTQTPSHQVTQMGQEVILRCVPISNHLYFYWYRQILGQKVEFLVSFYNNEISEKSEIFDDQFSVERPDGSNFTLKIRSTKLEDSAMYFCASSEALRSQPQHFGDGTRLSIL.

The V gene is TRBV10-3, the J gene TRBJ2-7; 9 bases fit TRBD1. Looked up from germline, CDR1 is ENHRY and CDR2 is SYGVKD. The CDR3 extends over 14 amino acids. V shed 4 bases and J 2 bases; nucleotides not matched to a gene: 3. CDR3 amino acids: CAISGTGATYEQYV. The DNA for the CDR3 is TGTGCCATCAGTGGGACAGGGGCTACCTACGAGCAGTACGTC.

The chain has TRBV6-1 and TRBJ1-4; possible D gene TRBD1, 6 bases. CDR3 size: 14 residues. Germline CDR1 MNHNS, CDR2 SASEGT. The V and J ends lost 6 bases and 0 bases respectively, with 8 bases between them. The CDR3 DNA is TGTGCCAGCAGGGCAGGGGCAACTAATGAAAAACTGTTTTTT. Amino acid sequence: CASRAGATNEKLFF.

The chain carries TRBV5-4 and TRBJ2-7; 9 bases fit TRBD2. The CDR3 spans 15 residues. Germline V gene sequence: CDR1 SGHNT, CDR2 YYREEE (reference sequence). Trimming at V came to 5 bases and at J to 6 bases, leaving 12 bases not matched to a gene. The CDR3, as DNA: TGTGCCAGCAGTTATAGCGGGGGCCGGGCACGCGAGCAGTACTTC. As protein: CASSYSGGRAREQYF.

This sequence joins TRBV19 and TRBJ1-3; D is uncertain. V was trimmed by 5 bases and J by 4 bases, leaving 12 bases between them. This CDR3 has 14 amino acids. The germline V gene encodes CDR1 LNHDA and CDR2 SQIVND (reference sequence). The CDR3 DNA sequence: TGTGCCAGTAGTCCAGGTTCTACCGGAAACACCATATATTTT. Its translation: CASSPGSTGNTIYF.

The chain couples TRBV29-1 to TRBJ1-4, with 10 bases identical to TRBD1. Germline CDR1 is SQVTM and CDR2 is ANQGSEA. This CDR3 has 15 amino acids. Trimming at V came to 4 bases and at J to 0 bases, leaving 2 bases not matched to a gene. The CDR3 sequence: CSVVGQGATNEKLFF. Here the CDR3 DNA reads TGCAGCGTTGTCGGACAGGGGGCAACTAATGAAAAACTGTTTTTT. Looking up the rest from reference TRBV29-1 and TRBJ1-4 gives the full variable domain: SAVISQKPSRDICQRGTSLTIQCQVDSQVTMMFWYRQQPGQSLTLIATANQGSEATYESGFVIDKFPISRPNLTFSTLTVSNMSPEDSSIYLCSVVGQGATNEKLFFGSGTQLSVL.

Worth noting for this clone: The junction differs from germline at one of its ends, possibly a read error. This sequence joins TRBV7-9 and TRBJ1-6, with D uncertain. The germline V gene encodes CDR1 SEHNR and CDR2 FQNEAQ (reference sequence). The CDR3 totals 15 residues. The CDR3 DNA reads as TGTGCCAGCAGCTCGTGGTCCGTCTCTAATTCATCCCTCCACTTT. Its protein is CASSSWSVSNSSLHF.

The V call is TRBV2, the J call TRBJ2-1; no definite D call. Germline V gene sequence: CDR1 SNHLY, CDR2 FYNNEI. The CDR3 is 12 residues long. Trimming removed 2 bases at V and 10 bases at J, with 9 bases between. CDR3 coding DNA: TGTGCCAGCAGTGAATATCTATGGGAGCAGTTCTTC. Its translation is CASSEYLWEQFF.

The V gene is TRBV2, the J gene TRBJ2-5; a weak D match, TRBD2 (6 bases). The germline V gene has CDR1 SNHLY and CDR2 FYNNEI. V was cut by 10 bases and J by 2 bases, with 17 bases left in between. This CDR3 has 14 amino acids. In DNA, the CDR3 is TGTGCCACGCGCCTTCGGGACTTTCAAGAGACCCAGTACTTC. Translating it yields CATRLRDFQETQYF.

V gene TRBV30 combines with J gene TRBJ2-5, with TRBD1 identical over 10 bases. Germline V gene sequence: CDR1 GTSNPN, CDR2 SVGIG (reference sequence). V shed 4 bases, J shed 5 bases, and the junction held 10 bases outside the gene matches. The CDR3 spans 15 residues. For the CDR3, the DNA is TGTGCCTGGACGTGGACAGGGGGTTTCGGGGAGACCCAGTACTTC. Protein: CAWTWTGGFGETQYF.

The gene calls are TRBV11-2 and TRBJ1-2; D possibly corresponds to TRBD1 (5 bases). Germline CDR1 SGHAT, CDR2 FQNNGV. The CDR3 is 15 residues long. V dropped 5 bases and J dropped 6 bases, with 19 bases sitting between them. The CDR3 loop is CASSPQGAIPHGYTF. The CDR3 DNA reads as TGTGCCAGCAGCCCCCAAGGGGCCATACCTCATGGCTACACCTTC. Supplemented by reference TRBV11-2 and TRBJ1-2, the full variable domain reads EAGVAQSPRYKIIEKRQSVAFWCNPISGHATLYWYQQILGQGPKLLIQFQNNGVVDDSQLPKDRFSAERLKGVDSTLKIQPAKLEDSAVYLCASSPQGAIPHGYTFGSGTRLTVV.

The gene calls are TRBV21-1 and TRBJ2-1; the table gives TRBD2 as D, unverified against the DNA. TRBV21-1 is assigned pseudogene status. The CDR3 contains 14 residues. CDR3 sequence reads: CASRRVLRGGEQFF. For the CDR3, the DNA is TGTGCCAGCCGTCGCGTTCTGAGAGGCGGTGAGCAGTTCTTC.

The chain is built from TRBV25-1 and TRBJ1-4; TRBD1 aligns across 7 bases. The CDR3 contains 15 residues. V lost 4 bases to trimming and J lost 4 bases; unmatched junction nucleotides: 6. Germline CDR1 and CDR2: MGHDK and SYGVNS. The CDR3 DNA is TGTGCCAGCAGTGGCAGGGGGTCGGGTAATGAAAAACTGTTTTTT. Translated, it gives CASSGRGSGNEKLFF.

V is TRBV6-1 and J is TRBJ1-2; the D is unclear. Trimming removed 10 bases at V and 2 bases at J, with 14 bases between. The CDR3 is 13 amino acids. Germline V gene data show CDR1 as MNHNS and CDR2 as SASEGT. CDR3 sequence reads: CATSSHPNYGYTF. CDR3 bases: TGTGCCACAAGCTCCCACCCAAACTATGGCTACACCTTC.

The rearrangement links TRBV15 to TRBJ1-5; 10 nucleotides match TRBD1. With 3 bases clipped from V and 4 bases from J, the junction kept 3 bases outside the gene matches. CDR3 length: 15 residues. In germline, CDR1 is LNHNV, CDR2 YYDKDF (reference sequence). The CDR3: CATSSDRGPNQPQHF. The DNA for the CDR3 is TGTGCCACCAGCAGCGACAGGGGGCCGAATCAGCCCCAGCATTTT.

V is TRBV6-5 and J is TRBJ2-3, with TRBD2 identical over 12 bases. With 6 bases clipped from V and 1 base from J, the junction kept 2 bases outside the gene matches. The CDR3 runs to 15 residues. CDR1 and CDR2 from the germline V gene are MNHEY and SVGAGI. CDR3 amino acids: CASSWTSGGTDTQYF. CDR3 DNA: TGTGCCAGCAGCTGGACTAGCGGGGGCACAGATACGCAGTATTTT.

V is TRBV5-1 and J is TRBJ1-4; TRBD1 matches at 7 bases. The germline gives CDR1 SGHRS, CDR2 YFSETQ. The V gene end was trimmed by 5 bases and the J gene end by 4 bases; junction bases not matched to a gene: 5. The length of the CDR3 is 14 residues. CDR3 in amino acids: CASSWDRHNEKLFF. DNA for the CDR3: TGCGCCAGCAGTTGGGACAGACATAATGAAAAACTGTTTTTT.

The rearrangement uses TRBV7-8 and TRBJ2-5, with 10 bases lining up with TRBD1. The CDR3 has 17 amino acids. Unmatched junction bases numbered 7, after V lost 1 base and J lost 2 bases. Germline V CDR1 and CDR2: SGHVS, FQNEAQ. The CDR3 nucleotides are TGTGCCAGCAGCTTAGGCGACAGGGGGCTGGGTCAAGAGACCCAGTACTTC. Amino acids: CASSLGDRGLGQETQYF.